These T cell receptor beta chains were read from a single sample in a study of PD-1 blockade in classical Hodgkin lymphoma. Libraries were prepared by immunoSEQ multiplex PCR; TCRdb keeps only in-frame clonotypes and omits some of them. The data show tens of thousands of clones, over 70% seen once. The sequencing used peripheral blood mononuclear cells (PBMCs), collected before the second cycle of nivolumab. These receptors originate from a human donor with classical Hodgkin lymphoma. The CDR3 runs from the conserved cysteine through the conserved F or W. D genes are given only for firm matches. Clone size is shown for a subset of rows, as once, few, many or a class of expanded clone.

size	D	V	J	length	DNA	CDR3
NA	NA	TRBV27	TRBJ2-7	13	TGTGCCAGCAGACAAGACAGGTCCTACGAGCAGTACTTC	CASRQDRSYEQYF
NA	NA	TRBV14	TRBJ1-3	15	TGTGCCAGCAGCCCCCCAGGTCGCCTGGGAAACACCATATATTTT	CASSPPGRLGNTIYF
NA	NA	TRBV6-1	TRBJ2-1	17	TGTGCCAGCAGTGAAAACTCTAGGTACTTAGGGGGGAATGAGCAGTTCTTC	CASSENSRYLGGNEQFF
NA	TRBD1	TRBV10-3	TRBJ2-7	17	TGTGCCATCAGTGTCTCGACCGGGACAGGGGAATCCTACGAGCAGTACTTC	CAISVSTGTGESYEQYF
NA	NA	TRBV5-1	TRBJ1-2	15	TGCGCCAGCAGAAGGGAGACGGAACCTAACTATGGCTACACCTTC	CASRRETEPNYGYTF
NA	TRBD1	TRBV7-2	TRBJ1-3	15	TGTGCCAGCAGCCGCCGAGGACAGGGTGGAAACACCATATATTTT	CASSRRGQGGNTIYF
few	NA	TRBV29-1	TRBJ1-2	14	TGCAGCGTTGAATTGGGTAAAAGGGACGGAGGCTACACCTTC	CSVELGKRDGGYTF
NA	NA	TRBV5-1	TRBJ1-1	14	TGCGCCAGCAGCCAGGCACAGTCGAACACTGAAGCTTTCTTT	CASSQAQSNTEAFF
NA	NA	TRBV28	TRBJ1-2	13	TGTGCCAGCAGCTGGAAAACTGACTATGGCTACACCTTC	CASSWKTDYGYTF
once	NA	TRBV30	TRBJ2-7	15	TGTGCCTGGAGCGCTCCTACTCGAGGCTCCTACGAGCAGTACTTC	CAWSAPTRGSYEQYF